The rows below give T cell receptor delta chains drawn from one sample of a study of gamma-delta chains in newborns, infants, children. With CATT, TCRdb re-called clones from the reads. The data show about 11,000 delta-chain clones, about 8.7% seen once. The material sequenced was blood. The source is a child who was a newborn, infant or young child, either healthy, febrile or measles-vaccinated (not recorded which). Both conserved end residues are part of each CDR3. Fields, in order: CDR3 DNA, CDR3 protein, V gene, J gene, D gene, clone size. The D gene is left open where the match is weak. Size tells how often a clone was seen (once, few, many) or the class of an expanded clone, and some rows leave it out.

CDR3 DNA: TGTGCCTGTGGAAGGGGGGATACGCAGGCGTCCAATAAACTCATCTTT; CDR3 protein: CACGRGDTQASNKLIF; V gene: TRDV2; J gene: TRDJ1; D gene: TRDD3; clone size: few
CDR3 DNA: TGTGCTTACGACTTACTGGGGGATTTGCCCGATAAACTCATCTTT; CDR3 protein: CAYDLLGDLPDKLIF; V gene: TRDV2; J gene: TRDJ1; D gene: TRDD3; clone size: NA
CDR3 DNA: TGTGCTCTTGGGGCGTGGGGGTTGTACACCGATAAACTCATCTTT; CDR3 protein: CALGAWGLYTDKLIF; V gene: TRDV1; J gene: TRDJ1; D gene: NA; clone size: few
CDR3 DNA: TGTGCCTGTGCCAAGGGGGATACCCGGGGTTCCTGGGACACCCGACAGATGTTTTTC; CDR3 protein: CACAKGDTRGSWDTRQMFF; V gene: TRDV2; J gene: TRDJ3; D gene: TRDD3; clone size: few
CDR3 DNA: TGTGCCTGTGAAAAACTGGGGGAACGATCCCCCACCGATAAACTCATCTTT; CDR3 protein: CACEKLGERSPTDKLIF; V gene: TRDV2; J gene: TRDJ1; D gene: TRDD3; clone size: few
CDR3 DNA: TGTGCCTGTGACGCGGTGGGGGATAAGGTTTCCTGGGACACCCGACAGATGTTTTTC; CDR3 protein: CACDAVGDKVSWDTRQMFF; V gene: TRDV2; J gene: TRDJ3; D gene: TRDD3; clone size: NA
CDR3 DNA: TGTGCCTGTGACACCTGGGGGATCGAGGCCGATAAACTCATCTTT; CDR3 protein: CACDTWGIEADKLIF; V gene: TRDV2; J gene: TRDJ1; D gene: TRDD3; clone size: NA
CDR3 DNA: TGTGCCTGTGACCCGACTCTGGGGGATACGACTTCCTGGGACACCCGACAGATGTTTTTC; CDR3 protein: CACDPTLGDTTSWDTRQMFF; V gene: TRDV2; J gene: TRDJ3; D gene: TRDD3; clone size: few
CDR3 DNA: TGTGCCTGTGACACCCTACCGGGGGATACGCCCCACACCGATAAACTCATCTTT; CDR3 protein: CACDTLPGDTPHTDKLIF; V gene: TRDV2; J gene: TRDJ1; D gene: TRDD3; clone size: NA
CDR3 DNA: TGTGCAGCAAGCGTCCGTTCTGGGGGGTCCGATAAACTCATCTTT; CDR3 protein: CAASVRSGGSDKLIF; V gene: TRAV29/DV5; J gene: TRDJ1; D gene: TRDD3; clone size: few
CDR3 DNA: TGTGCCTGTGACACTGTGGGGGATACAGCACAACTCTTCTTT; CDR3 protein: CACDTVGDTAQLFF; V gene: TRDV2; J gene: TRDJ2; D gene: TRDD3; clone size: NA
CDR3 DNA: TGTGCCTGTGACACCGTTACTGGGGGATACAAGGGCGCCGATAAACTCATCTTT; CDR3 protein: CACDTVTGGYKGADKLIF; V gene: TRDV2; J gene: TRDJ1; D gene: TRDD3; clone size: NA
CDR3 DNA: TGTGCCTGTGACCCTCTTGCTGGGGGAACCCGAGACACCGATAAACTCATCTTT; CDR3 protein: CACDPLAGGTRDTDKLIF; V gene: TRDV2; J gene: TRDJ1; D gene: TRDD3; clone size: NA
CDR3 DNA: TGTGCCTGTGACGGGGCCTCGACTGGGGGATACGCTCCCGATAAACTCATCTTT; CDR3 protein: CACDGASTGGYAPDKLIF; V gene: TRDV2; J gene: TRDJ1; D gene: TRDD3; clone size: few
CDR3 DNA: TGTGCCTGTGACGTACTGGGGGATTTGACAGCACAACTCTTCTTT; CDR3 protein: CACDVLGDLTAQLFF; V gene: TRDV2; J gene: TRDJ2; D gene: TRDD3; clone size: few
CDR3 DNA: TGTGCCTGTGACACCGTACGTCGGAGTTCAACGTCCCCAAAACTCATCTTT; CDR3 protein: CACDTVRRSSTSPKLIF; V gene: TRDV2; J gene: TRDJ1; D gene: NA; clone size: few
CDR3 DNA: TGTGCCTGTGACACGCTGGGGGCTCTCACCGATAAACTCATCTTT; CDR3 protein: CACDTLGALTDKLIF; V gene: TRDV2; J gene: TRDJ1; D gene: TRDD3; clone size: medium-sized
CDR3 DNA: TGTGCCTGTGACTCAGTACTGGGGGGTACACCACTCATCTTT; CDR3 protein: CACDSVLGGTPLIF; V gene: TRDV2; J gene: TRDJ1; D gene: TRDD3; clone size: few
CDR3 DNA: TGTGCCTGTGACCCCGCCGGAGTGAACACCGATAAACTCATCTTT; CDR3 protein: CACDPAGVNTDKLIF; V gene: TRDV2; J gene: TRDJ1; D gene: NA; clone size: few
CDR3 DNA: TGTGCCTGTGACACGATTTACGGGGGATCCCCCCGGGATAAACTCATCTTT; CDR3 protein: CACDTIYGGSPRDKLIF; V gene: TRDV2; J gene: TRDJ1; D gene: TRDD3; clone size: NA
CDR3 DNA: TGTGCCTGTGACACCCTCCTGGGGGGGGATACGACCGATAAACTCATCTTT; CDR3 protein: CACDTLLGGDTTDKLIF; V gene: TRDV2; J gene: TRDJ1; D gene: TRDD3; clone size: NA
CDR3 DNA: TGTGCCTGTGACACGGGGGGACCGAGCTCCTGGGACACCCGACAGATGTTTTTC; CDR3 protein: CACDTGGPSSWDTRQMFF; V gene: TRDV2; J gene: TRDJ3; D gene: NA; clone size: NA
CDR3 DNA: TGTGCCTGTGACGCTTGGGGGGGATTCAGCGCCGATAAACTCATCTTT; CDR3 protein: CACDAWGGFSADKLIF; V gene: TRDV2; J gene: TRDJ1; D gene: TRDD3; clone size: few
CDR3 DNA: TGTGCCTGTGACACCGTCGCTGAAAAAACCGATAAACTCATCTTT; CDR3 protein: CACDTVAEKTDKLIF; V gene: TRDV2; J gene: TRDJ1; D gene: NA; clone size: few
CDR3 DNA: TGTGCCTGTGACACCGTGGGAACTGGGGGATACACCGATAAACTCATCTTT; CDR3 protein: CACDTVGTGGYTDKLIF; V gene: TRDV2; J gene: TRDJ1; D gene: TRDD3; clone size: few
CDR3 DNA: TGTGCCTGTGACCCGATGAATTCCCCGGGGTCCCTGGGGGACACCGATAAACTCATCTTT; CDR3 protein: CACDPMNSPGSLGDTDKLIF; V gene: TRDV2; J gene: TRDJ1; D gene: TRDD3; clone size: few